One and the same sample provided the 6 T cell receptor beta chains below, sequenced in a study of blood T cell repertoires in COVID-19. Clones were read by immunoSEQ multiplex PCR, and TCRdb kept only the in-frame ones, dropping some. The table includes 250,000 to 400,000 clones, about 87% detected once. Source material: PBMCs or T cells enriched from blood (not recorded which). These receptor sequences come from a woman in her twenties or thirties who had recovered from COVID-19.

This CDR3 is CASRKRLGEETQYF. The CDR3 region has the DNA TGTGCCAGCAGAAAGAGGTTGGGTGAAGAGACCCAGTACTTC. The chain combines TRBV6-5 with TRBJ2-5; D ambiguous. Trimming removed 6 bases from V and 3 bases from J, with 14 bases in between. Per the germline V gene, CDR1 is MNHEY and CDR2 is SVGAGI. This CDR3 has 14 amino acids.

The V gene is TRBV30, the J gene TRBJ1-5, with a tentative D call TRBD1 (5 bases). The CDR3 is 15 residues long. Between the trimmed V and J ends, which lost 0 bases and 2 bases, there was a span of 11 bases. Germline lookup yields CDR1 GTSNPN and CDR2 SVGIG (reference sequence). CDR3 bases: TGTGCCTGGAGTGTACGGGGGAGAGGCAATCAGCCCCAGCATTTT. Amino acid sequence: CAWSVRGRGNQPQHF.

V gene TRBV3-1 (or the pseudogene TRBV3-2) combines with J gene TRBJ2-5, with 12 bases matching TRBD2. The V segment lost 4 bases and the J segment 0 bases; nucleotides outside the gene matches: 3. The CDR3 consists of 16 residues. The germline V gene has CDR1 LGHDT and CDR2 YNNKEL (reference sequence). For the CDR3, the DNA is TGTGCCAGCAGCCGAGGACTAGCGGGGTACCAAGAGACCCAGTACTTC. It encodes CASSRGLAGYQETQYF.

This rearrangement joins TRBV5-4 to TRBJ2-1, with a weak D call TRBD2 (6 bases). V was shortened by 3 bases and J by 3 bases, with 13 bases between the two germline ends. The CDR3 loop spans 15 amino acids. Germline V gene sequence: CDR1 SGHNT, CDR2 YYREEE (reference sequence). The CDR3 here is CASSSGTPLYNEQFF. The DNA of the CDR3 is TGTGCCAGCAGCTCTGGGACTCCGCTCTACAATGAGCAGTTCTTC.

The V and J genes are TRBV14 and TRBJ2-2, with D perhaps TRBD2 (5 bases). V lost 2 bases, J lost 1 base, and 14 bases lay in between. CDR1 and CDR2 (germline): SGHDN, FVKESK. This CDR3 region has 17 residues. DNA of the CDR3: TGTGCCAGCAGCCAACTAAGAGGGCTAGGGAACACCGGGGAGCTGTTTTTT. It is translated as CASSQLRGLGNTGELFF.

The J gene is TRBJ1-2, the V gene TRBV6-1; a weak D match, TRBD1 (6 bases). V was cut by 3 bases and J by 10 bases, with 21 bases left in between. The CDR3 is 15 residues long. Germline V gene sequence: CDR1 MNHNS, CDR2 SASEGT. The CDR3, as DNA: TGTGCCAGCAGTGACGGTGTAAAGGGTGGGGGCTCCTACACCTTC. Translated: CASSDGVKGGGSYTF.